This T cell receptor (beta chain) was recovered during a study of blood T cell repertoires in COVID-19. Measured with immunoSEQ multiplex PCR; TCRdb has only the in-frame clones, and not every one. This table has some 350,000 clones, 85% to 90% appearing once. The Seattle site enrolled patients during active infection and followed them longitudinally. Trimming removed 6 bases from V and 6 bases from J, with 15 bases in between. Germline CDR1 and CDR2: MNHEY and SVGAGI. The CDR3 contains 14 residues. V usage is TRBV6-5 and J usage is TRBJ2-1, with D maybe TRBD1 (7 bases). The sequenced sample was peripheral blood. The receptor was isolated from a woman aged 45 to 65 with COVID-19, enrolled during active disease. Written as DNA, the CDR3 is TGTGCCAGCAGGGCGGGACAGCCTTTCAATGAGCAGTTCTTC. Its translation: CASRAGQPFNEQFF.